This T cell receptor beta chain was retrieved from a study of blood T cell repertoires in COVID-19 (TCRdb year 2020). Broadly, across the study: Collaborator samples came from the United States, Italy and Spain and covered acute and convalescent phases of COVID-19. The material from the prospective study consisted of cDNA or gDNA derived from T cells, B-cell-depleted T cells, or PBMCs. The samples were drawn from the first 160 participants of the ongoing ImmuneRACE study and from 1,254 subjects provided by 6 global collaborators. HLA class I and class II types, where available, came from metadata supplied by the sample provider rather than from assay-based typing. The repertoires were made available in a free public database intended to serve as a resource for research on the immune response to SARS-CoV-2. The dataset comprised deeply sampled blood TCRbeta repertoires from subjects exposed to, actively infected with, or recovered from COVID-19. Nearly every sample came with metadata listing a de-identified subject ID, COVID-19 status, age in years and sex. What the authors observed across the whole study: The quantity of clinical and demographic metadata differed by source and by participant and was supplied without curation.

The immunoSEQ Assay, a bias-controlled multiplex PCR, was used to amplify TCRbeta CDR3 regions from genomic DNA. Per the source publication's procedure: Within the assay, amplification of reference gene primers was used to estimate how many nucleated cells each sample contained. Sequence reads were collapsed and filtered to measure the absolute abundance of every unique TCRbeta CDR3 rearrangement. For each sample, productive Simpson clonality was calculated as the square root of Simpson's diversity index across productive rearrangements. TCRdb retrieved this table from immuneACCESS and kept in-frame rearrangements only. Not all clones are present; in checked studies, unresolved V genes account for under half, and no reason is known for the remainder. That table is the source of V, J and clone size, and D and trimming were worked out from the DNA. The sample table records over 250,000 clones; around 89% of these occur just once. Clones ranked in the top ten supply around 10% of the sample.

On this clone itself: Its antigen is not yet known. One base away there is no much larger clone; base qualities are not given.

At the junction V is shortened by 2 bases and J by 0 bases, with 8 bases in between. The CDR3, cysteine through phenylalanine, is 15 amino acids long. The only DNA kept is the CDR3, 45 bases in frame from the first base. The germline V gene supplies CDR1 MDHEN and CDR2 SYDVKM. Participants in the prospective study were enrolled through a virtual design, were aged roughly 18 to 100 years, and lived in approximately 25 United States geographic areas. To assign participants to cohorts, the prospective study relied on clinical history that participants themselves reported in a screening survey and a study questionnaire. Recovered participants in ImmuneRACE Cohort 3 were defined as having two consecutive negative NP/OP PCR tests, clearance from a healthcare professional, or resolution of symptoms. In the prospective study, mobile phlebotomists collected whole blood, serum and a nasopharyngeal or oropharyngeal swab from each participant. Over an approximately two-month period, participants in the prospective study had the option of providing additional blood draws and questionnaires. Blood samples from the prospective study were shipped frozen or at room temperature prior to DNA extraction.

This chain is built from TRBV28 and TRBJ2-1; too little of a D gene remains to name it. This sequence originates from a man aged 35 to 55 who had recovered from COVID-19. The source material was PBMCs or T cells enriched from blood (not recorded which). The DNA sequence reads TGTGCCAGCAGTTTACCGCGGAGCTCCTACAATGAGCAGTTCTTC. Translated, it gives CASSLPRSSYNEQFF.